A single sample is the source of the 21 T cell receptor beta chains below, sequenced in a study of cytomegalovirus exposure and HLA in healthy donors. The protocol was immunoSEQ multiplex PCR, while the TCRdb copy is restricted to in-frame clones and leaves out a portion. There are some 290,000 clones in the sample; 88% occur only once, and approximately 0.9% lies in the top ten. Sequenced: PBMCs. The receptors were gathered from a man younger than 45 in good health and CMV-seronegative.

This chain joins TRBV9 and TRBJ2-5; D perhaps matches TRBD1 (5 bases). The germline V and J ends were trimmed by 5 bases and 3 bases, with 17 bases remaining between them. The V gene's germline CDR1 is SGDLS and CDR2 YYNGEE. This CDR3 has 15 amino acids. Here the CDR3 DNA reads TGTGCCAGCAGTGTAAACCCAGGGTCGAAAGAGACCCAGTACTTC. Its translation: CASSVNPGSKETQYF.

V usage is TRBV6-5 and J usage is TRBJ1-2; TRBD1 matches at 8 bases. After removal of 5 bases from V and 8 bases from J, the junction contained 7 bases not matched to a gene. The germline V gene has CDR1 MNHEY and CDR2 SVGAGI. The CDR3 spans 13 residues. The CDR3 coding sequence is TGTGCCAGCAGTGACAGGGGATTGTGGGGCTACACCTTC. Amino acid sequence: CASSDRGLWGYTF.

V and J are TRBV2 and TRBJ1-4, with TRBD1 as a possible D gene (6 bases). Trimming stripped 7 bases from V and 8 bases from J, with 17 bases between. The V gene's germline CDR1 is SNHLY and CDR2 FYNNEI. The CDR3 is 14 amino acids. For the CDR3, the DNA is TGTGCCAGCAATGGGGGCCCCTGGTGGGAAAAACTGTTTTTT. Translation gives CASNGGPWWEKLFF.

The V and J genes are TRBV19 and TRBJ2-7, with D perhaps TRBD1 (5 bases). V lost 7 bases to trimming and J lost 3 bases, with 16 bases between them. The CDR3 consists of 14 residues. In germline, CDR1 is LNHDA, CDR2 SQIVND (reference sequence). CDR3 protein: CASTAGDSLYEQYF. The CDR3, as DNA: TGTGCCAGTACGGCCGGTGACAGTCTCTACGAGCAGTACTTC.

The V call is TRBV27, the J call TRBJ1-1; 8 bases line up with TRBD1. V lost 8 bases and J lost 5; bases outside the gene matches: 7. The CDR3 covers 13 residues. Germline V CDR1 and CDR2: MNHEY, SMNVEV (reference sequence). The CDR3 protein is CASSDRGLTEAFF. The CDR3 nucleotides are TGTGCCAGCTCTGACAGGGGTTTGACTGAAGCTTTCTTT.

The chain is built from TRBV18 and TRBJ2-1, with D maybe TRBD2 (6 bases). CDR3 size: 13 residues. Germline loops: CDR1 KGHSH, CDR2 LQKENI. V was shortened by 2 bases and J by 7 bases, with 9 bases between the two germline ends. The CDR3 reads CASSPGGLNEQFF. The CDR3 region has the DNA TGTGCCAGCTCACCAGGAGGGTTGAATGAGCAGTTCTTC.

The J gene is TRBJ1-6, the V gene TRBV18, with a possible D match to TRBD1 (5 bases). Germline-derived CDR1 and CDR2 are KGHSH and LQKENI. V was pared by 1 base and J by 2 bases, with 9 bases between. The CDR3 contains 16 residues. CDR3 region: CASSPQGIPYNSPLHF. CDR3 sequence (DNA): TGTGCCAGCTCACCACAGGGGATTCCCTATAATTCACCCCTCCACTTT.

The gene calls are TRBV2 and TRBJ1-6; 7 nucleotides agree with TRBD1. Germline CDR1 and CDR2: SNHLY and FYNNEI. J lost 1 base, V lost 9 bases, and 9 bases had no gene match. The CDR3 loop spans 16 amino acids. CDR3 nucleotide sequence: TGTGCCAGTTCCGACAGGGACTGGTCCTATAATTCACCCCTCCACTTT. Protein sequence: CASSDRDWSYNSPLHF.

This clone was seen just once. The chain uses TRBV19 and TRBJ1-4, with 7 bases identical to TRBD1. The CDR3 spans 15 residues. Germline V gene sequence: CDR1 LNHDA, CDR2 SQIVND (reference sequence). J gave up 2 bases and V 6 bases, and 6 bases lay outside the gene matches. DNA for the CDR3: TGTGCCAGTAGCTCAGGGGGATGGACTAATGAAAAACTGTTTTTT. Translated: CASSSGGWTNEKLFF.

In this sample, this clone turned up once. The chain carries TRBV19 and TRBJ1-5, with 7 bases that match TRBD1. This CDR3 region has 18 residues. Germline-derived CDR1 and CDR2 are LNHDA and SQIVND (reference sequence). The trim removed 5 bases at V and 0 bases at J, leaving 13 bases unmatched. The CDR3 sequence: CASSRRQGGRNSNQPQHF. The CDR3 DNA sequence: TGTGCCAGTAGTCGGCGGCAGGGGGGCCGGAATAGCAATCAGCCCCAGCATTTT.

The CDR3 DNA is TGTGCCAGCGGAAGCGGGGGGGTCCCCGGGGAGCTGTTTTTT. Protein product: CASGSGGVPGELFF. V is TRBV7-2 and J is TRBJ2-2; 10 bases line up with TRBD2. V shed 8 bases, J shed 6 bases, and the junction held 6 bases outside the gene matches. In germline, CDR1 is SGHTA, CDR2 FQGNSA. The CDR3 runs 14 residues.

This sequence joins TRBV7-2 and TRBJ1-6, with D perhaps matching TRBD1 (6 bases). V shed 5 bases and J shed 10 bases, with 18 bases lying between them. CDR3 length: 15 amino acids. In germline, CDR1 is SGHTA, CDR2 FQGNSA. CDR3 region: CASSLLRGSGSPLHF. CDR3 nucleotide sequence: TGTGCCAGCAGCCTCCTGAGGGGGTCTGGATCACCCCTCCACTTT.

The V and J genes are TRBV2 and TRBJ1-4, with TRBD1 as a possible D gene (6 bases). This CDR3 spans 17 amino acids. V was shortened by 1 base and J by 4 bases, with 16 bases between the two germline ends. From germline, CDR1 is SNHLY and CDR2 FYNNEI. The CDR3: CASSEDGGGQINEKLFF. The CDR3 DNA follows: TGTGCCAGCAGTGAAGATGGGGGTGGACAGATTAATGAAAAACTGTTTTTT.

V and J are TRBV2 and TRBJ2-7, with 9 bases lining up with TRBD1. The CDR3 sequence is 14 residues long. The V segment lost 10 bases and the J segment 7 bases; nucleotides outside the gene matches: 14. The germline CDR1 and CDR2 sequences are SNHLY and FYNNEI. This chain's CDR3 is CATMQTGGLGEQYF. DNA for the CDR3: TGTGCCACCATGCAGACAGGGGGGCTGGGGGAGCAGTACTTC. The full variable domain, with the rest looked up from reference TRBV2 and TRBJ2-7, is EPEVTQTPSHQVTQMGQEVILRCVPISNHLYFYWYRQILGQKVEFLVSFYNNEISEKSEIFDDQFSVERPDGSNFTLKIRSTKLEDSAMYFCATMQTGGLGEQYFGPGTRLTVT.

This clone is a singleton in its sample. The genes are TRBV14 and TRBJ2-5; 8 bases are shared with TRBD1. The CDR3 covers 14 residues. Trimming cost V 7 bases and J 5 bases; bases outside gene matches: 9. Germline lookup yields CDR1 SGHDN and CDR2 FVKESK. The CDR3 DNA reads TGTGCCAGCAAGCGGCAGGGGGCATGGGAGACCCAGTACTTC. Translating it yields CASKRQGAWETQYF.

This chain connects TRBV4-2 to TRBJ2-7, with TRBD1 matching 8 bases. The CDR3 sequence is 14 residues long. Trimming cost V 3 bases and J 4 bases; bases outside gene matches: 5. Looked up from germline, CDR1 is LGHNA and CDR2 is YNFKEQ. CDR3 in amino acids: CASSQYQGAYEQYF. The CDR3 DNA is TGTGCCAGCAGCCAGTACCAGGGGGCGTACGAGCAGTACTTC.

This chain connects TRBV7-2 to TRBJ2-7, with D possibly TRBD2 on 6 matching bases. Per the germline V gene, CDR1 is SGHTA and CDR2 is FQGNSA. Trimming left V 2 bases short and J 1 base short, with 15 bases between. The CDR3 sequence is 16 residues long. This CDR3 is CASSLWAPGGSYEQYF. The CDR3 nucleotides read TGTGCCAGCAGCTTATGGGCCCCCGGGGGTTCCTACGAGCAGTACTTC.

J is TRBJ2-2 and V is TRBV7-9, with D maybe TRBD2 (5 bases). The germline V gene encodes CDR1 SEHNR and CDR2 FQNEAQ (reference sequence). The CDR3 is 15 amino acids. Trimming took 2 bases from V and 4 from J, leaving 11 bases between them. CDR3 coding DNA: TGTGCCAGCAGCTTATCACTAGGGTTCACCGGGGAGCTGTTTTTT. It specifies CASSLSLGFTGELFF.

This chain links TRBV10-3 with TRBJ2-7, with TRBD1 matching over 10 bases. The J segment lost 6 bases and the V segment lost 6 bases, leaving 5 bases of the junction unmatched. CDR1 is ENHRY and CDR2 is SYGVKD in the germline V gene. The CDR3 sequence is 13 residues long. The CDR3 nucleotides read TGTGCCATCAGAAGACAGGGGGCCGGCGAGCAGTACTTC. It codes for CAIRRQGAGEQYF.

This chain uses TRBV5-1 with TRBJ1-4, with D possibly being TRBD1 (5 bases). CDR3 size: 16 residues. V was pared by 4 bases and J by 8 bases, with 21 bases between. The germline V gene has CDR1 SGHRS and CDR2 YFSETQ. Here the CDR3 DNA reads TGCGCCAGCAGCCGCTCCGGGGGTCGGGACGACGAAAAACTGTTTTTT. It specifies CASSRSGGRDDEKLFF.

This chain connects TRBV6-1 to TRBJ1-5, with a possible D match to TRBD1 (5 bases). The CDR3 runs 15 residues. The V end lost 7 bases, the J end lost 4 bases, and 17 bases lay between the germline ends. Germline V gene lookup returns CDR1 MNHNS and CDR2 SASEGT. The CDR3 DNA follows: TGTGCCAGCACTAAAGGGGAGGAGAGAAATCAGCCCCAGCATTTT. It specifies CASTKGEERNQPQHF.